The 3 T cell receptor beta chains below were found in one sample sequenced in a study of blood T cells in healthy people across ages. For the second PCR, which ran for about 7 to 11 cycles, a sample-barcoded 5' primer and a J-beta primer mix were used. TCRdb independently ran MiXCR on the 5' RACE reads; one entry per CDR3 protein. The sample records about 680,000 distinct CDR3 sequences, more than 40% being singletons. The sample taken for sequencing was blood. The source of these receptors is a woman in her fifties or sixties in good health.

The chain combines TRBV5-1 with TRBJ1-1; perhaps TRBD1 as D (6 bases). CDR3 size: 14 residues. CDR1 and CDR2 (germline): SGHRS, YFSETQ. V was cut by 3 bases and J by 5 bases, with 14 bases left in between. CDR3 in amino acids: CASSSQGSGTEAFF. CDR3 coding DNA: TGCGCCAGCAGCTCCCAGGGGAGTGGGACTGAAGCTTTCTTT.

The V call is TRBV24-1, the J call TRBJ2-1, with D tentatively TRBD1 or TRBD2 (6 bases each). With 7 bases removed from V and 1 base from J, the gap between germline ends came to 16 bases. This CDR3 has 16 residues. Germline V CDR1 and CDR2: KGHDR, SFDVKD. CDR3 DNA sequence: TGTGCCACCAGCCCCGGGGGCAGGAGGTCCTACAATGAGCAGTTCTTC. This sequence encodes CATSPGGRRSYNEQFF.

The table lists this clonotype with a few counts. This chain joins TRBV20-1 and TRBJ2-6, with D possibly TRBD2 on 6 matching bases. The V end lost 3 bases, the J end lost 1 base, and 13 bases lay between the germline ends. Germline lookup yields CDR1 DFQATT and CDR2 SNEGSKA (reference sequence). The length of the CDR3 is 16 residues. CDR3 loop: CSASGGAPSGANVLTF. In DNA, the CDR3 is TGCAGTGCTAGCGGAGGGGCCCCTTCTGGGGCCAACGTCCTGACTTTC.